Listed below are T cell receptor beta chains from one sample, sequenced in a study of T-cell reconstitution after alpha-beta-depleted transplantation in children. TCRdb analysed the PCR reads with MiXCR anew, one entry per CDR3 protein. The sample has hundreds of thousands of distinct CDR3 sequences; approximately 15% are singletons. The input for sequencing was PBMCs from the stem cell graft donor, taken from the stem cell graft. Source of these receptors: a human donor who donated a stem cell graft to a child with acute myeloid leukemia. Both conserved end residues are trimmed from each CDR3. Each record gives: V gene, clone size, CDR3 protein. Some rows have no size entry. The others give once, few or many, or a class for an expanded clone.

V: TRBV27; size: many; CDR3: ASSFGGGYEQY
V: TRBV4-3; size: many; CDR3: ASSQDRTGDGYT
V: TRBV4-2; size: NA; CDR3: ASTTLGGGANVLT
V: TRBV7-2; size: NA; CDR3: ASRPPGPPQETQY
V: TRBV12-3/TRBV12-4; size: many; CDR3: ASAGTVFYEQY
V: TRBV20-1; size: many; CDR3: SAGGRTNTEAF
V: TRBV7-2; size: NA; CDR3: ASSSTSGVYNEQF
V: TRBV29-1; size: NA; CDR3: SVDRGYNSYNEQF
V: TRBV24-1; size: NA; CDR3: ATSDLGTSGGAETSDTQY
V: TRBV7-9; size: many; CDR3: ASSLPGLAGDEQF
V: TRBV20-1; size: many; CDR3: SARVLASGVYEQY
V: TRBV5-1; size: NA; CDR3: ASSLTGMGNQPQH
V: TRBV20-1; size: many; CDR3: SSQGQGRNIQY
V: TRBV7-2; size: NA; CDR3: ASSIYRGVDEQY
V: TRBV20-1; size: few; CDR3: CALVSWGALYNEQF
V: TRBV4-3; size: many; CDR3: ASSQVQSSYEQY
V: TRBV7-3; size: NA; CDR3: ASSLTRGGANEQF
V: TRBV12-3/TRBV12-4; size: NA; CDR3: ASSSNSGTGSYNEQF
V: TRBV20-1; size: many; CDR3: SAAGALSNEAF